This T cell receptor beta chain emerged from a study of T cells in women clearing cervical HPV infection. Concerning this clone itself: The CDR3 end lies 3 residues beyond the end of the read and is filled in from the germline J gene.

Using immunoSEQ multiplex PCR, the repertoire was profiled, and TCRdb retains in-frame clones only, with some absent. This table holds tens of thousands of clones. This CDR3 is 13 amino acids long. Germline assignment: CDR1 SQVTM and CDR2 ANQGSEA. The V end lost 6 bases, the J end lost 0 bases, and 12 bases lay between the germline ends. This sequence joins TRBV29-1 and TRBJ2-7; D possibly corresponds to TRBD1 (6 bases). The TCR comes from a woman aged 18 to 75 with a cervical HPV16 infection that either progressed to CIN3+ or cleared (not recorded which). Source material: blood buffy coat. The CDR3 sequence is CSVRRQDSYEQYF. CDR3 bases read: TGCAGCGTGCGCCGACAGGACTCCTACGAG.